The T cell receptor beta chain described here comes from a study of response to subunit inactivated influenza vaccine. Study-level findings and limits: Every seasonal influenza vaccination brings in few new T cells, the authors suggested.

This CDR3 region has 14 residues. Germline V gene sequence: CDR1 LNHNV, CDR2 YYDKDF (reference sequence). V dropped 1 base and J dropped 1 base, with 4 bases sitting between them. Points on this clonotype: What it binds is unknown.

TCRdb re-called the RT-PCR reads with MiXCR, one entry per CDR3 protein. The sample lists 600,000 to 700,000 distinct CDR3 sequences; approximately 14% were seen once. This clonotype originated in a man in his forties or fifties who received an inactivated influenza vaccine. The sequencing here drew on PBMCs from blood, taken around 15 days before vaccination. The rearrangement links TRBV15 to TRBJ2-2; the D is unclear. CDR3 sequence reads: CATSRGGNTGELFF. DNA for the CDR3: TGTGCCACCAGCAGAGGAGGGAACACCGGGGAGCTGTTTTTT.